This paragraph covers one T cell receptor (beta chain) sequence. No antigen is known for it. CD4+ T cells from unexposed donors were obtained before the COVID-19 pandemic (2011-2018). The cells were cultured for over eight days before CD4+ T cells were isolated. Testing used SARS-CoV-2 S/N and four cold-coronavirus spikes on unexposed-donor CD4+ T cells, cells permitting. This record belongs to a study of CD4 T cells in relation to SARS-CoV-2 and coronaviruses. Overall study: TCR beta CDR3s were sequenced after approximately 9-day antigen culture of PBMCs. Controls used an HIV-1 Nef peptide pool or no peptide. Study findings and constraints: About 65% of donors had memory CD4+ clonotypes crossrecognizing SARS-CoV-2 and common cold coronavirus spike.

Sequencing was performed with immunoSEQ multiplex PCR; in TCRdb, only in-frame clones are kept and a portion is missing. Among tens of thousands of clones listed, 70% to 80% were seen once. Trimming stripped 0 bases from V and 5 bases from J, with 7 bases between. The CDR3 is 12 residues long. Germline V gene sequence: CDR1 GTSNPN, CDR2 SVGIG (reference sequence). The clonotype comes from a human donor in good health. The sample was CD4+ T cells from PBMCs, cultured in vitro. The chain couples TRBV30 to TRBJ2-5; D is ambiguous. CDR3 amino acids: CAWSVSWETQYF. The CDR3 bases are TGTGCCTGGAGTGTCTCTTGGGAGACCCAGTACTTC.